This T cell receptor (beta chain) was captured in a study of CD8+ T cells in alopecia areata. Findings and caveats of the study: Sequencing of scalp samples also includes resident alphabeta T cells from normal skin. Elevated clonality characterized lesional scalp relative to normal scalp, particularly in alopecia totalis/universalis.

Individuals with alopecia areata gave both lesional scalp punch biopsies and peripheral blood for collection. Cell sorting was applied to PBMCs, and CD4+ and CD8+ T cells were collected. Once RNA had been extracted, it was reverse transcribed into cDNA to act as the sequencing template. The data were produced by immunoSEQ multiplex PCR, yet TCRdb's version contains in-frame clones alone and is incomplete. The sample carries approximately 120,000 clones, approximately 47% recorded once. Comments on this clone: Its target is not known.

CDR3 length equals 17 residues. The germline gives CDR1 SGHDT, CDR2 YYEEEE. V lost 0 bases, J lost 4 bases, and 19 bases lay in between. The sequence derives from a human donor with alopecia areata. The J gene is TRBJ1-1, the V gene TRBV5-6, with a tentative D call TRBD1 (6 bases). Sample: NKG2D-low CD8+ T cells sorted from blood. The CDR3 here is CASSLALKGVSSTEAFF. The CDR3 nucleotides are TGTGCCAGCAGCTTGGCCTTAAAGGGGGTGAGTTCCACTGAAGCTTTCTTT.